This TCR beta chain came from a study of T cell responses to AZD1222 COVID-19 vaccine. The overall study: Second-dose schedules of about 4 or about 12 weeks were combined. Overall study results and limits: Once two AZD1222 doses were given, Spike-specific TCR breadth and depth went up. After the peak T cell response, and only then, were repertoires sampled.

V lost 5 bases and J lost 1, with 18 bases in between. CDR1 is LGHNA and CDR2 is YNFKEQ in the germline V gene. The CDR3 consists of 18 residues. TCRdb's copy holds only in-frame clones and misses some; the assay was immunoSEQ multiplex PCR. The sample holds approximately 130,000 clones, 90% to 95% seen once. As for this clone: The antigen remains undetermined.

Material: peripheral blood, obtained on day 0 of AZD1222 vaccination. The clonotype originates from an adult in good health. The rearrangement links TRBV4-2 to TRBJ2-6; maybe TRBD2 (6 bases). CDR3 residues: CASSARGGEESGANVLTF. CDR3 DNA sequence: TGTGCCAGCAGCGCTAGGGGCGGGGAGGAATCTGGGGCCAACGTCCTGACTTTC.